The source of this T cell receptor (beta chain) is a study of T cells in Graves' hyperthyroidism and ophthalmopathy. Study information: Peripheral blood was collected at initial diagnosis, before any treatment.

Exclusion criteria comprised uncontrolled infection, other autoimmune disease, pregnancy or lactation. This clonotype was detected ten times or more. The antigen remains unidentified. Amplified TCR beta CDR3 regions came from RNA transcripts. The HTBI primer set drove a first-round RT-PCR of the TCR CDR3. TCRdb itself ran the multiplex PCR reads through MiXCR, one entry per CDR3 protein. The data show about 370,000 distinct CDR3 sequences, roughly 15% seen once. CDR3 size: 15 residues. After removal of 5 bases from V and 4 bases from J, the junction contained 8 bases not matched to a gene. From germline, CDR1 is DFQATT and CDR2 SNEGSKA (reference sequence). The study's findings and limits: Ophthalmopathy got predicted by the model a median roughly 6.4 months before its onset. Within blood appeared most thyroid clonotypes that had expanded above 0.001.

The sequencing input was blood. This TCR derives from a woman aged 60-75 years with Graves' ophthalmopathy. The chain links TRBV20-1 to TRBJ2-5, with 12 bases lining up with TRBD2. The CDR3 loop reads CSAWLAGGPAETQYF. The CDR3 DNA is TGCAGTGCTTGGCTAGCGGGAGGGCCCGCAGAGACCCAGTACTTC.